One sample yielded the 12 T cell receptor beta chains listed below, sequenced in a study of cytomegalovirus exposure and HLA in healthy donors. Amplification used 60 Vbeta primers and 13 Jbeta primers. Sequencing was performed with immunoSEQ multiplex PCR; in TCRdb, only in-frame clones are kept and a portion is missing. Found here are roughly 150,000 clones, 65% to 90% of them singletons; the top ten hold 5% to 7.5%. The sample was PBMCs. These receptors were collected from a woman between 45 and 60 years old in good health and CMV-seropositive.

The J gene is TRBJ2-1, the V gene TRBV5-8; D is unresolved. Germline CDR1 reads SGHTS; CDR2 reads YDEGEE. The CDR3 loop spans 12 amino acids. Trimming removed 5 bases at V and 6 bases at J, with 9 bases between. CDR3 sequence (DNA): TGTGCCAGCAGGATCGGCGGCAATGAGCAGTTCTTC. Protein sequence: CASRIGGNEQFF.

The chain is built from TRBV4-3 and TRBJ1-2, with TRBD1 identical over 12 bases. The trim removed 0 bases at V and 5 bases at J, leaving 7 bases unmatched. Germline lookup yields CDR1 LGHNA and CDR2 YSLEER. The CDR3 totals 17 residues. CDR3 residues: CASSQDRGQGAGYGYTF. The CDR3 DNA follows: TGCGCCAGCAGCCAAGATAGGGGACAGGGGGCCGGGTATGGCTACACCTTC.

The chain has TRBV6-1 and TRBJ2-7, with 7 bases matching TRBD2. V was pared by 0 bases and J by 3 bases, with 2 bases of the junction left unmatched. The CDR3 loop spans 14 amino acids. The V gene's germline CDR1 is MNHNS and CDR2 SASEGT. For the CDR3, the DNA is TGTGCCAGCAGTGAAGCATTAGCGGGCTACGAGCAGTACTTC. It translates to CASSEALAGYEQYF.

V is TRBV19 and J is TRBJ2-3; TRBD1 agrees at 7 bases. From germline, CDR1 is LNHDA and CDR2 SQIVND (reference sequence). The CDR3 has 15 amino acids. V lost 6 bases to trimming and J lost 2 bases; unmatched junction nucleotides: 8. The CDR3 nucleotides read TGTGCCAGTAGGCCTCCGGGACAGCCCACAGATACGCAGTATTTT. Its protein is CASRPPGQPTDTQYF.

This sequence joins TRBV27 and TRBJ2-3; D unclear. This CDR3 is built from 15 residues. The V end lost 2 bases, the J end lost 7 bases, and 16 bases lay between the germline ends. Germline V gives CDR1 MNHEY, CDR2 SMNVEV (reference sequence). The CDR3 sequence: CASSLPPEVSHTQYF. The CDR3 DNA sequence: TGTGCCAGCAGTTTACCCCCAGAAGTTTCACATACGCAGTATTTT.

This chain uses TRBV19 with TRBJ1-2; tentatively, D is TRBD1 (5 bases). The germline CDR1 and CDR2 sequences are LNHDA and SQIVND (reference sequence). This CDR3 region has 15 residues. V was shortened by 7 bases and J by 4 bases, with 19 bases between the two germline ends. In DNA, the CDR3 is TGTGCCAGTACCAATACGGGGGGTCCCCCCTATGGCTACACCTTC. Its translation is CASTNTGGPPYGYTF.

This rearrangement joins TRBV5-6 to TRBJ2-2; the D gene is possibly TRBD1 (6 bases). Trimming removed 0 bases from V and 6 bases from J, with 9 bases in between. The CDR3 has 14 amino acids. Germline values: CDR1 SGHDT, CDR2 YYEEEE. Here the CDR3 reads CASSLVRGAGELFF. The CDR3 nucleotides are TGTGCCAGCAGCTTGGTCAGGGGCGCCGGGGAGCTGTTTTTT.

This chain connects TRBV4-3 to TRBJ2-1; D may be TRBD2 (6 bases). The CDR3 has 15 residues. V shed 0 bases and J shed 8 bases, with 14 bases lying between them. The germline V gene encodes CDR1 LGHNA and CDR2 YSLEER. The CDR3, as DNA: TGCGCCAGCAGCCAAGAAGATCTGGGGACTCATGAGCAGTTCTTC. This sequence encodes CASSQEDLGTHEQFF.

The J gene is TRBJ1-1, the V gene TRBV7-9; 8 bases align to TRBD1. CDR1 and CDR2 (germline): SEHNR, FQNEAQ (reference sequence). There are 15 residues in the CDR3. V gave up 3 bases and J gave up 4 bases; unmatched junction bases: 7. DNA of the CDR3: TGTGCCAGCAGCTTCTTGACAGGGGTGGGCACTGAAGCTTTCTTT. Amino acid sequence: CASSFLTGVGTEAFF.

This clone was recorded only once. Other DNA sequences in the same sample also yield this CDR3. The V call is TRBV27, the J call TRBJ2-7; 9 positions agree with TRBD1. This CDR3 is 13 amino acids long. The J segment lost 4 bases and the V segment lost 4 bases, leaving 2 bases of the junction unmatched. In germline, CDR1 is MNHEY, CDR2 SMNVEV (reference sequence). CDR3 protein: CASSSGTGYEQYF. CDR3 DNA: TGTGCCAGCAGTTCAGGGACAGGGTACGAGCAGTACTTC.

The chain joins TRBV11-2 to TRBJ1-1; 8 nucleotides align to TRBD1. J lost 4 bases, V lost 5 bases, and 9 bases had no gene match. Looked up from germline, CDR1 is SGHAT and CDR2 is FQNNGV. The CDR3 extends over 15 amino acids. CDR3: CASSPGQGRRTEAFF. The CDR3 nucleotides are TGTGCCAGCAGCCCCGGACAGGGTCGTCGCACTGAAGCTTTCTTT.

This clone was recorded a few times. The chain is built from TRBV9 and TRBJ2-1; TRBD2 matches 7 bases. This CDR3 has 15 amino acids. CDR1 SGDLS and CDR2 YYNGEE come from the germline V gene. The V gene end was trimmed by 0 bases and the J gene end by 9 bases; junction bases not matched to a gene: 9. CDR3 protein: CASSVGYERGGEQFF. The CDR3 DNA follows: TGTGCCAGCAGCGTAGGATATGAGCGGGGTGGTGAGCAGTTCTTC.